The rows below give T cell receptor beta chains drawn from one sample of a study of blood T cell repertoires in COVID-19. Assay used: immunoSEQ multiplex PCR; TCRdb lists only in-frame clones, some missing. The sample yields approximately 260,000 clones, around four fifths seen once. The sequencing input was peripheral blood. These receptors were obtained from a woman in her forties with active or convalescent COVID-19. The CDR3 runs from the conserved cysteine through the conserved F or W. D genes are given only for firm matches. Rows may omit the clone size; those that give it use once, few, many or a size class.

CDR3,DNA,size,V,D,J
CASGGGPSNQPQHF,TGTGCCAGTGGGGGGGGCCCCAGCAATCAGCCCCAGCATTTT,-,TRBV19,-,TRBJ1-5
CASSFGTGGNQPQHF,TGTGCCAGCAGCTTCGGAACAGGGGGCAATCAGCCCCAGCATTTT,-,TRBV13,TRBD1,TRBJ1-5
CASSGKGTGMETQYF,TGTGCCAGCAGCGGCAAGGGGACAGGGATGGAGACCCAGTACTTC,-,TRBV9,TRBD1,TRBJ2-5
CASSRTSGVFSDTQYF,TGCGCCAGCAGCCGGACTAGCGGGGTGTTCTCAGATACGCAGTATTTT,-,TRBV4-1,TRBD2,TRBJ2-3
CASSYPTGGSYEQYF,TGTGCCAGCAGTTACCCCACGGGGGGCTCCTACGAGCAGTACTTC,-,TRBV6-6,TRBD2,TRBJ2-7
CASSSLRGTDYGYTF,TGTGCCAGCAGCTCCTTGAGGGGGACAGACTATGGCTACACCTTC,-,TRBV11-2,TRBD1,TRBJ1-2
CASSYSGTGFEKLFF,TGTGCCAGCAGTTACTCTGGGACAGGGTTTGAAAAACTGTTTTTT,-,TRBV6-5,TRBD1,TRBJ1-4
CASSLPRGGSTEAFF,TGTGCCAGCAGTTTGCCGAGAGGGGGTTCAACTGAAGCTTTCTTT,-,TRBV28,-,TRBJ1-1
CASGHPEKLFF,TGCGCCAGCGGACATCCTGAAAAACTGTTTTTT,-,TRBV4-1,-,TRBJ1-4
CASSQLAQETQYF,TGTGCCAGCAGCCAATTAGCTCAAGAGACCCAGTACTTC,-,TRBV3-1/TRBV3-2,-,TRBJ2-5
CASSLSRGGNIQYF,TGTGCCAGCAGCTTATCACGGGGAGGGAACATTCAGTACTTC,few,TRBV11-2,TRBD2,TRBJ2-4
CASSLLQGGPYEQYF,TGTGCCAGCAGCTTGTTACAGGGGGGCCCCTACGAGCAGTACTTC,-,TRBV5-6,TRBD1,TRBJ2-7
CATSDLGAEKDRVSGNTIYF,TGTGCCACCAGTGATTTAGGGGCGGAAAAGGACAGGGTGTCTGGAAACACCATATATTTT,-,TRBV24-1,TRBD1,TRBJ1-3
CASSQDSVNTEAFF,TGCGCCAGCAGCCAGGACAGTGTAAACACTGAAGCTTTCTTT,-,TRBV5-1,-,TRBJ1-1
CASSVVRNTGELFF,TGTGCCAGCAGCGTAGTGCGAAACACCGGGGAGCTGTTTTTT,-,TRBV9,-,TRBJ2-2
CASSPAGQDPYTF,TGTGCCAGCAGTCCCGCGGGACAGGATCCCTACACCTTC,-,TRBV28,TRBD1,TRBJ1-2
CASSPRTGNGYTF,TGTGCCAGCAGCCCCCGGACAGGGAATGGGTACACCTTC,-,TRBV7-2,TRBD1,TRBJ1-2
CASSPRPSGNTIYF,TGTGCCAGCAGTCCCCGTCCCTCTGGAAACACCATATATTTT,-,TRBV27,-,TRBJ1-3
CASSPPQGTYEAFF,TGTGCCAGCTCACCACCCCAAGGGACTTATGAAGCTTTCTTT,-,TRBV18,-,TRBJ1-1
CASKGQGAGYGYTF,TGTGCCAGCAAGGGGCAGGGGGCCGGCTATGGCTACACCTTC,-,TRBV2,TRBD1,TRBJ1-2
CASSNRQGAYTEAFF,TGTGCCAGCAGCAACCGACAGGGGGCATACACTGAAGCTTTCTTT,-,TRBV6-6,TRBD1,TRBJ1-1
CASSRGGGEQYF,TGTGCCAGCAGCCGAGGGGGCGGGGAGCAGTACTTC,-,TRBV3-1/TRBV3-2,TRBD1,TRBJ2-7
CAWTNQGATNEKLFF,TGTGCCTGGACCAATCAAGGAGCAACTAATGAAAAACTGTTTTTT,-,TRBV30,-,TRBJ1-4
CASSLDTRRSYEQYF,TGCGCCAGCAGCTTGGACACCCGCCGCTCCTACGAGCAGTACTTC,-,TRBV5-1,-,TRBJ2-7
CASSLDPDQPQHF,TGTGCCAGCAGCTTGGACCCAGATCAGCCCCAGCATTTT,-,TRBV5-6,-,TRBJ1-5
CASNSGTGLNSPLHF,TGTGCCAGCAACTCCGGGACAGGGCTCAATTCACCCCTCCACTTT,-,TRBV28,TRBD1,TRBJ1-6
CASSFRGDGNQPQHF,TGTGCCAGCAGCTTCCGGGGGGATGGCAATCAGCCCCAGCATTTT,-,TRBV4-2,-,TRBJ1-5
CASSSLDRNTEAFF,TGTGCCAGCAGTTCTTTGGACAGGAACACTGAAGCTTTCTTT,-,TRBV2,-,TRBJ1-1
CASISAQGNNSPLHF,TGTGCCAGCATTAGTGCGCAGGGAAATAATTCACCCCTCCACTTT,-,TRBV28,-,TRBJ1-6
CASSLGASTEAFF,TGTGCCAGCAGTTTGGGGGCCAGCACTGAAGCTTTCTTT,-,TRBV27,-,TRBJ1-1
CASTSGQGGTGELFF,TGTGCCAGCACCTCTGGACAGGGGGGGACCGGGGAGCTGTTTTTT,once,TRBV11-2,TRBD1,TRBJ2-2